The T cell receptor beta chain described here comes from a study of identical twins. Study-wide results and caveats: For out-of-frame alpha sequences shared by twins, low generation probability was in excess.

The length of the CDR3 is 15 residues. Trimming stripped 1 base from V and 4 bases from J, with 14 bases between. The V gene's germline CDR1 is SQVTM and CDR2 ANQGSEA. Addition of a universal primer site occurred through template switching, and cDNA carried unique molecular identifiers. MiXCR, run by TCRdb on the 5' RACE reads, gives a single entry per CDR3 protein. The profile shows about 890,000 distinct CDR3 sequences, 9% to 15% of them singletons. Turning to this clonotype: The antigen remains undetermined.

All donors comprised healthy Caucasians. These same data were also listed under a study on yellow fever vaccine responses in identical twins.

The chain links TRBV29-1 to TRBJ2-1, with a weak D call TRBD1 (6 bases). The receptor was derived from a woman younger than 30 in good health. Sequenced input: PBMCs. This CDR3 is CSVEGVVGGYNEQFF. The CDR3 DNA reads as TGCAGCGTTGAAGGGGTGGTAGGGGGATACAATGAGCAGTTCTTC.